This T cell receptor beta chain originates from a study of blood T cell repertoires in COVID-19. The J segment lost 10 bases and the V segment lost 5 bases, leaving 9 bases of the junction unmatched. Per the germline V gene, CDR1 is MNHEY and CDR2 is SMNVEV (reference sequence). The length of the CDR3 is 15 residues. Some clones are missing from TCRdb's copy, which holds only in-frame ones; the method was immunoSEQ multiplex PCR. The repertoire has about 270,000 clones, 88% of them found once; the top ten carry 4%. The source of this sequence is a man between 60 and 75 years old who had recovered from COVID-19. The chain carries TRBV27 and TRBJ2-1; 12 bases align to TRBD2. Input material: peripheral blood. The CDR3 spells CASSPGLAGTNEQFF. CDR3 nucleotides: TGTGCCAGCAGTCCTGGACTAGCGGGGACAAACGAGCAGTTCTTC.